The 26 T cell receptor beta chains presented below share a single source sample, sequenced in a study of regulatory T cells in long-lasting Graves disease. As to time point: newly diagnosed GD, antithyroid drugs for less than 3 months. Isolated PBMC RNA provided the starting material for the TCR library. Researchers made TCR beta libraries by using iRepertoire HTBI primers and running Arm-PCR on CDR3 regions. A single record per CDR3 protein comes from TCRdb applying MiXCR to the multiplex PCR reads. The profile shows 360,000 or so distinct CDR3 sequences, roughly 16% of them singletons. These data also featured in a second study, about T cells in Graves' hyperthyroidism and ophthalmopathy.

The sample was peripheral blood mononuclear cells (PBMCs), taken at new diagnosis, from a patient treated with antithyroid drugs. These receptors were obtained from a woman aged 18-29 years with Graves disease.

This clonotype was counted many times. The chain combines TRBV3-1 with TRBJ2-1; TRBD2 is a possible D gene (5 bases). Trimming took 1 base from V and 7 from J, leaving 14 bases between them. The CDR3 loop spans 15 amino acids. The germline V gene encodes CDR1 LGHDT and CDR2 YNNKEL (reference sequence). The CDR3 is CASSQAGWGANEQFF. CDR3 DNA sequence: TGTGCCAGCAGCCAAGCCGGATGGGGAGCGAATGAGCAGTTCTTC.

Ten or more counts support this clonotype. V and J are TRBV6-2 or TRBV6-3 and TRBJ1-5; TRBD1 is a possible D gene (5 bases). Germline lookup yields CDR1 MNHEY and CDR2 SVGEGT. Trimming shortened V by 6 bases and J by 7 bases, and 16 bases separated the two germline ends. This CDR3 contains 14 residues. As DNA, the CDR3 is TGTGCCAGCAGGTCGATGGGGGTAGGGCAGCCCCAGCATTTT. Its protein product is CASRSMGVGQPQHF.

This clonotype was seen more than once but under ten times. J is TRBJ1-3 and V is TRBV10-1; no firm D call. The CDR3 has 13 amino acids. Germline CDR1 and CDR2: WNHNN and SYGVQD (reference sequence). V was clipped by 8 bases and J by 0 bases, with 8 bases between them. The CDR3 spells CASAPGSGNTIYF. The CDR3 DNA reads TGCGCCAGCGCTCCGGGCTCTGGAAACACCATATATTTT.

The sample holds many counts of this clonotype. V gene TRBV28 combines with J gene TRBJ2-1, with no clear D. Trimming pared 3 bases from V and 2 bases from J, leaving 8 bases between. Germline V gene sequence: CDR1 MDHEN, CDR2 SYDVKM. This CDR3 region has 14 residues. The CDR3 DNA reads TGTGCCAGCAGTTTTGGTCGACCCTACAATGAGCAGTTCTTC. As protein: CASSFGRPYNEQFF.

This clonotype was picked up many times. At one end the junction does not follow the germline gene, possibly because of a read error. The rearrangement uses TRBV28 and TRBJ2-7; D uncertain. Germline CDR1 MDHEN, CDR2 SYDVKM. The CDR3 loop spans 11 amino acids. CDR3 nucleotides: TGTGCCAGCAGTTTATGGCACGAGCAATACTTC. Translated, it gives CASSLWHEQYF.

At least ten counts were recorded for this clonotype. This chain joins TRBV11-2 and TRBJ2-3, with 10 bases aligning to TRBD1. The germline V gene has CDR1 SGHAT and CDR2 FQNNGV. This CDR3 is built from 15 residues. The junction had 3 bases not matched to a gene; V was cut back by 5 bases and J by 1 base. This chain's CDR3 is CASSGQGDGTDTQYF. The DNA for the CDR3 is TGTGCCAGCAGCGGACAGGGGGATGGCACAGATACGCAGTATTTT.

This clonotype was counted at least ten times. This sequence joins TRBV19 and TRBJ2-1; D not resolved. The V gene lost 0 bases and the J gene lost 6 bases, with 15 bases spanning the gap. Germline-derived CDR1 and CDR2 are LNHDA and SQIVND (reference sequence). The CDR3 totals 16 residues. This CDR3 is CASSIDPRRVGNEQFF. The CDR3 DNA follows: TGTGCCAGTAGTATAGATCCGAGAAGGGTAGGCAATGAGCAGTTCTTC.

This clonotype was counted ten times or more. This chain joins TRBV12-3 or TRBV12-4 and TRBJ2-7; tentatively, D is TRBD1 (8 bases). The CDR3 is made up of 14 amino acids. V was shortened by 6 bases and J by 4 bases, with 16 bases between the two germline ends. The DNA of the CDR3 is TGTGCCAGCAGATTCGGACAGGGACTATACGAGCAGTACTTC. Translating gives CASRFGQGLYEQYF.

There are many counts of this clonotype. In DNA, the CDR3 is TGTGCCAGCAGCCATCCCGACTCCAATGAGCAGTTCTTC. Translation gives CASSHPDSNEQFF. The chain joins TRBV4-2 to TRBJ2-1; D is ambiguous. Deletions cut 3 bases from V and 6 bases from J, with 9 bases between. The CDR3 length is 13 residues. The V gene's germline CDR1 is LGHNA and CDR2 YNFKEQ.

This clonotype has ten or more counts. This sequence joins TRBV27 and TRBJ1-1; D is ambiguous. Germline V gene lookup returns CDR1 MNHEY and CDR2 SMNVEV (reference sequence). V lost 8 bases and J 6 bases, leaving 19 bases between the germline ends. CDR3 size: 14 residues. The CDR3 reads CASGPYEGLAEAFF. CDR3 nucleotide sequence: TGTGCCAGCGGACCCTACGAAGGGTTGGCTGAAGCTTTCTTT.

This clonotype showed up just a few times. This rearrangement joins TRBV30 to TRBJ1-2, with TRBD1 matching over 7 bases. The V and J ends lost 4 bases and 4 bases, in that order; junction bases with no gene match: 21. CDR1 and CDR2 from the germline V gene are GTSNPN and SVGIG (reference sequence). The CDR3 runs 18 residues. The CDR3 DNA sequence: TGTGCCTGGATTCACCTAATAACTCGGACAGGAATCTTCTATGGCTACACCTTC. It translates to CAWIHLITRTGIFYGYTF.

This clonotype showed up many times. The chain uses TRBV5-1 and TRBJ2-7; 9 positions match TRBD2. Germline CDR1 reads SGHRS; CDR2 reads YFSETQ. This CDR3 is built from 15 residues. With 4 bases clipped from V and 5 bases from J, the junction kept 10 bases outside the gene matches. CDR3 bases: TGCGCCAGCAGCCCCACTAGCGGGCCGGAGCACGAGCAGTACTTC. This sequence encodes CASSPTSGPEHEQYF.

This clonotype was found many times. The V call is TRBV3-1, the J call TRBJ1-2; no definite D call. The V gene lost 8 bases and the J gene lost 5 bases, with 12 bases spanning the gap. This CDR3 has 12 amino acids. Germline assignment: CDR1 LGHDT and CDR2 YNNKEL (reference sequence). The CDR3 is CASGQFGYGYTF. The CDR3 region has the DNA TGTGCCAGCGGTCAGTTTGGGTATGGCTACACCTTC.

In this sample, this clonotype turned up many times. The chain uses TRBV11-2 and TRBJ1-2; maybe TRBD1 (5 bases). Deletions cut 4 bases from V and 4 bases from J, with 19 bases between. The germline V gene has CDR1 SGHAT and CDR2 FQNNGV. The CDR3 totals 16 residues. The DNA for the CDR3 is TGTGCCAGCAGCTCCGGTGAGGGACCCTTAGCCTATGGCTACACCTTC. Residues: CASSSGEGPLAYGYTF.

This clonotype was counted between two and nine times. The rearrangement uses TRBV19 and TRBJ1-2; D ambiguous. Germline V gene lookup returns CDR1 LNHDA and CDR2 SQIVND (reference sequence). Trimming left V 6 bases short and J 0 bases short, with 11 bases between. The CDR3 loop spans 14 amino acids. The CDR3 DNA reads TGTGCCAGTAGCCATCCAGCGGCTAACTATGGCTACACCTTC. Encoded protein: CASSHPAANYGYTF.

The chain combines TRBV5-1 with TRBJ2-7; D may match TRBD1 or TRBD2 (5 bases each). V was trimmed by 1 base and J by 5 bases, leaving 16 bases between them. The germline V gene encodes CDR1 SGHRS and CDR2 YFSETQ. The CDR3 loop spans 15 amino acids. The chain's CDR3 is CASSLLTGRSDEQYF. The CDR3 DNA is TGCGCCAGCAGCTTGCTCACAGGTCGTAGCGACGAGCAGTACTTC.

This clonotype was recorded at least ten times. This chain joins TRBV5-1 and TRBJ1-5; no firm D call. The ends were cut back, 4 bases at V and 2 bases at J, with 10 bases in the middle. This CDR3 has 14 residues. Germline V CDR1 and CDR2: SGHRS, YFSETQ. CDR3 DNA sequence: TGCGCCAGCAGCAAGGACCCTGGCAATCAGCCCCAGCATTTT. Translated: CASSKDPGNQPQHF.

The V gene is TRBV12-3 or TRBV12-4, the J gene TRBJ1-2; TRBD1 matches 7 bases. The CDR3 runs 13 residues. Trimming took 5 bases from V and 8 from J; bases not matched to a gene: 8. The CDR3 DNA reads TGTGCCAGCAGTACCGGGACAGTGGGGGGCTACACCTTC. Translation: CASSTGTVGGYTF.

The chain recombines TRBV4-1 with TRBJ1-4, with D tentatively TRBD1 (6 bases). The CDR3 consists of 16 residues. The ends were cut back, 1 base at V and 4 bases at J, with 13 bases in the middle. Germline V CDR1 and CDR2: MGHRA, YSYEKL. The CDR3 sequence is CASSQGRGGDNEKLFF. DNA of the CDR3: TGCGCCAGCAGCCAAGGACGAGGGGGTGATAATGAAAAACTGTTTTTT.

At least ten counts were recorded for this clonotype. The chain has TRBV24-1 and TRBJ1-1; no clear D gene. The V end lost 7 bases, the J end lost 1 base, and 15 bases lay between the germline ends. The CDR3 extends over 15 amino acids. The germline CDR1 and CDR2 sequences are KGHDR and SFDVKD. The CDR3 here is CATRPRELTNTEAFF. The DNA of the CDR3 is TGTGCCACCAGGCCACGGGAGTTAACGAACACTGAAGCTTTCTTT.

The chain has TRBV28 and TRBJ2-7, with 7 bases lining up with TRBD1. The length of the CDR3 is 13 residues. Germline CDR1 is MDHEN and CDR2 is SYDVKM. With 10 bases clipped from V and 2 bases from J, the junction kept 8 bases outside the gene matches. The CDR3 region is CAIDHRGTYEQYF. The CDR3 nucleotides are TGTGCCATAGATCACAGGGGAACCTACGAGCAGTACTTC.

This clonotype has ten or more counts. The V call is TRBV7-9, the J call TRBJ2-7, with 8 bases aligning to TRBD2. Germline assignment: CDR1 SEHNR and CDR2 FQNEAQ (reference sequence). There are 15 residues in the CDR3. The V and J ends lost 5 bases and 1 base, in that order; junction bases with no gene match: 7. CDR3 sequence (DNA): TGTGCCAGCAGCGCCGCTAGCGGGCCTTCCTACGAGCAGTACTTC. The encoded protein is CASSAASGPSYEQYF.

In its sample, this clonotype was seen many times. The V gene is TRBV6-2 or TRBV6-3, the J gene TRBJ1-5; D might be TRBD1 (6 bases). This CDR3 contains 14 residues. Between the trimmed V and J ends, which lost 4 bases and 6 bases, there was a span of 13 bases. CDR1 MNHEY and CDR2 SVGEGT come from the germline V gene. For the CDR3, the DNA is TGTGCCAGCAGTTCACAGGGTGAGGCTCAGCCCCAGCATTTT. Its protein product is CASSSQGEAQPQHF.

CDR3 residues: CASSHGAEGQGVQYHSGNTIYF. As DNA, the CDR3 is TGCGCCAGCAGCCATGGGGCGGAAGGGCAGGGCGTACAGTACCACTCTGGAAACACCATATATTTT. V and J are TRBV4-1 and TRBJ1-3; maybe TRBD1 (5 bases). CDR3 length equals 22 residues. In germline, CDR1 is MGHRA, CDR2 YSYEKL. The germline V and J ends were trimmed by 3 bases and 0 bases, with 30 bases remaining between them.

This clonotype was detected ten times or more. The genes are TRBV9 and TRBJ2-3, with D possibly being TRBD2 (6 bases). The V end lost 4 bases, the J end lost 2 bases, and 14 bases lay between the germline ends. The CDR3 spans 15 residues. CDR1 is SGDLS and CDR2 is YYNGEE in the germline V gene. The CDR3 DNA reads as TGTGCCAGCAGCCGGGGGTTTTCCACCACAGATACGCAGTATTTT. Its protein product is CASSRGFSTTDTQYF.

This clonotype was observed at least ten times. This chain uses TRBV3-1 with TRBJ2-7; TRBD1 matches at 7 bases. The CDR3 is 15 residues long. The germline CDR1 and CDR2 sequences are LGHDT and YNNKEL (reference sequence). J gave up 5 bases and V 1 base, and 8 bases lay outside the gene matches. CDR3 nucleotides: TGTGCCAGCAGCCAAGTCCTGACAGGGAAAAACGAGCAGTACTTC. Translated: CASSQVLTGKNEQYF.